This T cell receptor beta chain originates from a study of blood T cells in healthy people across ages. Germline CDR1 ENHRY, CDR2 SYGVKD. The CDR3 length is 12 residues. Points on this clonotype: A read error may explain this, as a much larger clone is one base away.

Next came a second PCR, run for about 7 to 12 cycles, which used a sample-barcoded 5' primer along with a J-beta primer mix. TCRdb reprocessed the 5' RACE reads with MiXCR, giving one entry per CDR3 protein. The table has about 1 million distinct CDR3 sequences, under 55% seen once. This clonotype was obtained from a woman aged 55-69 years in good health. The chain recombines TRBV10-3 with TRBJ2-3, with D hard to call. Material for sequencing was blood. CDR3 in DNA: TGTGCCGTCAGTGAAAGCACAGATACGCAGTATTTT. Translated, it gives CAVSESTDTQYF.